This TCR beta chain originates from a study of OX40 agonist ivuxolimab in advanced cancers. Study summary: Administration of intravenous ivuxolimab to patients occurred every 2 weeks at 0.01 to 10 mg/kg. Study results and caveats: In the 0.1 to 3.0 mg/kg range, CD4+ and CD8+ blood T cells had expanded clonally by week 6.

V gave up 7 bases and J gave up 7 bases; unmatched junction bases: 7. CDR3 length equals 13 residues. The germline gives CDR1 SGHAT, CDR2 FQNNGV. The protocol was immunoSEQ multiplex PCR, while the TCRdb copy is restricted to in-frame clones and leaves out a portion. The repertoire consists of approximately 20,000 clones, with roughly 91% occurring once and the leading ten covering about 50%. This clone has a single count. What it binds is unknown. Sequences were derived from CD4+ or CD8+ T cells sorted from blood, sampled in a trial of the OX40 agonist ivuxolimab. The chain uses TRBV11-2 and TRBJ2-1; 7 bases map to TRBD2. This TCR came from an adult with an advanced solid tumor such as melanoma, head and neck, liver or kidney cancer. CDR3 loop: CASKAGVSNEQFF. The CDR3 DNA sequence: TGTGCCAGCAAGGCGGGAGTTTCGAATGAGCAGTTCTTC.